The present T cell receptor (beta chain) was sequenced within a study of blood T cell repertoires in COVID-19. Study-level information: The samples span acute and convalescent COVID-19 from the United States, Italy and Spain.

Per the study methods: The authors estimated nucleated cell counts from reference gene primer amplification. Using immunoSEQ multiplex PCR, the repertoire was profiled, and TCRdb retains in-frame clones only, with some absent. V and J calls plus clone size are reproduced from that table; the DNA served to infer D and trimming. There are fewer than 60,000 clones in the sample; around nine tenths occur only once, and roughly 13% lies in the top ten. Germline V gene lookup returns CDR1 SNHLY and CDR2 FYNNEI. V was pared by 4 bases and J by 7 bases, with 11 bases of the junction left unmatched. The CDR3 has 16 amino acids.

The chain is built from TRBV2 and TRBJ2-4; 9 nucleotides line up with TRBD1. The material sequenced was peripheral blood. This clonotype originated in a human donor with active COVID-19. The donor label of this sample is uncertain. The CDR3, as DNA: TGTGCCAGCAGTGTGGACAGGGGATCCCACTATAACATTCAGTACTTC. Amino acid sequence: CASSVDRGSHYNIQYF.